A single sample is the source of the 26 T cell receptor beta chains below, sequenced in a study of cytomegalovirus exposure and HLA in healthy donors. Repertoires were generated with immunoSEQ multiplex PCR, while TCRdb's copy carries only in-frame clones and drops some. The data contain about 260,000 clones, 90% of them singletons. Sequenced sample: PBMCs. The receptors here all came from a woman under 40 in good health and CMV-seronegative.

This chain connects TRBV27 to TRBJ2-7, with no clear D. This CDR3 has 13 residues. V lost 0 bases, J lost 2 bases, and 5 bases lay in between. Germline CDR1 reads MNHEY; CDR2 reads SMNVEV (reference sequence). CDR3 region: CASSLSQAYEQYF. The CDR3 nucleotides are TGTGCCAGCAGTTTATCTCAGGCCTACGAGCAGTACTTC.

The chain employs TRBV30 and TRBJ2-3, with TRBD2 identical over 9 bases. The CDR3 is 15 amino acids. Germline V gene data show CDR1 as GTSNPN and CDR2 as SVGIG (reference sequence). The CDR3 bases are TGTGCTTCAACCGATTTAGCGGGAGTCCCAGATACGCAGTATTTT. Its protein is CASTDLAGVPDTQYF. The variable domain in full, completed from reference TRBV30 and TRBJ2-3, reads SQTIHQWPATLVQPVGSPLSLECTVEGTSNPNLYWYRQAAGRGLQLLFYSVGIGQISSEVPQNLSASRPQDRQFILSSKKLLLSDSGFYLCASTDLAGVPDTQYFGPGTRLTVL.

V usage is TRBV28 and J usage is TRBJ2-2; 9 bases are shared with TRBD2. The CDR3 sequence is 16 residues long. V trimming: 6 bases; J trimming: 7 bases; junction bases outside the gene matches: 12. CDR1 and CDR2 from the germline V gene are MDHEN and SYDVKM. DNA for the CDR3: TGTGCCAGCAGCCCCTCGGGAGCGGGAGGTGTCGGGGAGCTGTTTTTT. Residues: CASSPSGAGGVGELFF.

V and J are TRBV5-1 and TRBJ2-5; D is perhaps TRBD1 (6 bases). Between the trimmed V and J ends, which lost 4 bases and 2 bases, there was a span of 15 bases. The CDR3 runs 15 residues. Germline CDR1 reads SGHRS; CDR2 reads YFSETQ. The CDR3 loop is CASSEQGRRQETQYF. In nucleotides, the CDR3 is TGCGCCAGCAGCGAACAGGGAAGAAGGCAAGAGACCCAGTACTTC. Based on the CDR3 plus reference TRBV5-1 and TRBJ2-5, the full variable domain is KAGVTQTPRYLIKTRGQQVTLSCSPISGHRSVSWYQQTPGQGLQFLFEYFSETQRNKGNFPGRFSGRQFSNSRSEMNVSTLELGDSALYLCASSEQGRRQETQYFGPGTRLLVL.

CDR3 sequence: CASSAGEAYGYTF. CDR3 in DNA: TGTGCCAGCAGTGCCGGGGAGGCCTATGGCTACACCTTC. This chain uses TRBV28 with TRBJ1-2; D not resolved. Germline assignment: CDR1 MDHEN and CDR2 SYDVKM. The CDR3 has 13 residues. The V end was cut by 5 bases, the J end by 4 bases, with 11 bases between.

The CDR3 region has the DNA TGTGCCATCAGTGAGGCGCGTTCCGGGCTGGAAGATTACGAGCAGTACTTC. Its translation: CAISEARSGLEDYEQYF. This rearrangement joins TRBV10-3 to TRBJ2-7, with D unclear. The CDR3 extends over 17 amino acids. The germline gives CDR1 ENHRY, CDR2 SYGVKD. V was clipped by 2 bases and J by 4 bases, with 21 bases between them.

The chain employs TRBV7-8 and TRBJ2-5; D unclear. CDR1 and CDR2 from the germline V gene are SGHVS and FQNEAQ. This CDR3 spans 14 amino acids. V gave up 5 bases and J gave up 1 base, with 11 bases separating them. The CDR3 DNA sequence: TGTGCCAGCAGCCGTCGGCCTGTCCAAGAGACCCAGTACTTC. As protein: CASSRRPVQETQYF.

The chain joins TRBV27 to TRBJ2-1; TRBD2 aligns across 11 bases. The CDR3 contains 15 residues. The V and J ends lost 3 bases and 6 bases, in that order; junction bases with no gene match: 4. The germline V gene has CDR1 MNHEY and CDR2 SMNVEV (reference sequence). The CDR3 loop reads CASSFSGRAINEQFF. The CDR3 coding sequence is TGTGCCAGCAGTTTTAGCGGGAGGGCCATCAATGAGCAGTTCTTC.

The V and J genes are TRBV11-3 and TRBJ2-1, with 11 bases aligning to TRBD2. The CDR3 covers 19 residues. The germline CDR1 and CDR2 sequences are SGHNT and YENEEA. The trim removed 1 base at V and 4 bases at J, leaving 12 bases unmatched. The CDR3: CASSLALLAGGPSYNEQFF. CDR3 DNA sequence: TGTGCCAGCAGCTTAGCCCTTCTAGCGGGAGGTCCCTCTTACAATGAGCAGTTCTTC. Looking up the rest from reference TRBV11-3 and TRBJ2-1 gives the full variable domain: EAGVVQSPRYKIIEKKQPVAFWCNPISGHNTLYWYLQNLGQGPELLIRYENEEAVDDSQLPKDRFSAERLKGVDSTLKIQPAELGDSAVYLCASSLALLAGGPSYNEQFFGPGTRLTVL.

The V gene is TRBV7-8, the J gene TRBJ2-7; TRBD2 matches at 14 bases. The CDR3 consists of 15 residues. V shed 3 bases and J 5 bases; nucleotides not matched to a gene: 3. Germline V lookup: CDR1 SGHVS, CDR2 FQNEAQ. The CDR3 loop reads CASSLGLAGVDEQYF. CDR3 sequence (DNA): TGTGCCAGCAGCTTGGGACTAGCGGGGGTCGACGAGCAGTACTTC. Variable domain in full (rest from reference TRBV7-8 and TRBJ2-7): GAGVSQSPRYKVAKRGQDVALRCDPISGHVSLFWYQQALGQGPEFLTYFQNEAQLDKSGLPSDRFFAERPEGSVSTLKIQRTQQEDSAVYLCASSLGLAGVDEQYFGPGTRLTVT.

This rearrangement joins TRBV27 to TRBJ1-1; a possible D gene is TRBD1 (5 bases). This CDR3 is built from 14 residues. The V and J ends lost 2 bases and 4 bases respectively, with 11 bases between them. Germline lookup yields CDR1 MNHEY and CDR2 SMNVEV (reference sequence). The chain's CDR3 is CASSLTGPATEAFF. The CDR3 DNA reads TGTGCCAGCAGTTTAACGGGGCCCGCCACTGAAGCTTTCTTT.

The chain has TRBV27 and TRBJ2-7, with 9 bases identical to TRBD2. Unmatched junction bases numbered 9, after V lost 5 bases and J lost 4 bases. This CDR3 has 15 residues. Per the germline V gene, CDR1 is MNHEY and CDR2 is SMNVEV (reference sequence). CDR3 protein: CASSLIAGAWYEQYF. CDR3 DNA sequence: TGTGCCAGCAGTCTCATAGCGGGAGCGTGGTACGAGCAGTACTTC.

The chain recombines TRBV29-1 with TRBJ2-1; 9 bases are shared with TRBD2. Germline values: CDR1 SQVTM, CDR2 ANQGSEA. Unmatched junction bases numbered 5, after V lost 6 bases and J lost 2 bases. The CDR3 is made up of 14 amino acids. The CDR3 nucleotides read TGCAGCGTCGAGCGGGAGGTAACCTACAATGAGCAGTTCTTC. Translating it yields CSVEREVTYNEQFF.

V and J are TRBV4-2 and TRBJ2-7; 8 bases are a match to TRBD2. The germline CDR1 and CDR2 sequences are LGHNA and YNFKEQ. Trimming cost V 1 base and J 0 bases; bases outside gene matches: 5. This CDR3 contains 16 residues. In nucleotides, the CDR3 is TGTGCCAGCAGCCAAGTCGGGGGGGGAAGCTCCTACGAGCAGTACTTC. Amino acids: CASSQVGGGSSYEQYF.

V gene TRBV28 combines with J gene TRBJ1-4; D not resolved. The CDR3 has 13 amino acids. Germline V lookup: CDR1 MDHEN, CDR2 SYDVKM. Between the trimmed V and J ends, which lost 10 bases and 0 bases, there was a span of 9 bases. Here the CDR3 DNA reads TGTGCCACCCATCGAGCAACTAATGAAAAACTGTTTTTT. This codes for CATHRATNEKLFF.

The rearrangement joins TRBV6-6 to TRBJ1-5; D is unresolved. Germline V gene data show CDR1 as MNHNY and CDR2 as SVGAGI (reference sequence). This CDR3 spans 14 amino acids. Trimming removed 6 bases from V and 7 bases from J, with 16 bases in between. CDR3 nucleotide sequence: TGTGCCAGCAGCTTAAAGATGACCGGCCAGCCCCAGCATTTT. Amino acid sequence: CASSLKMTGQPQHF.

This chain links TRBV14 with TRBJ2-2; 8 nucleotides align to TRBD1. This CDR3 has 16 amino acids. In germline, CDR1 is SGHDN, CDR2 FVKESK. V lost 1 base, J lost 5 bases, and 6 bases stayed unmatched. CDR3 sequence: CASSQATGGGTGELFF. CDR3 DNA sequence: TGTGCCAGCAGCCAAGCTACAGGGGGAGGTACCGGGGAGCTGTTTTTT.

This rearrangement joins TRBV28 to TRBJ1-2; no firm D call. This CDR3 is 15 amino acids long. The V end was cut by 1 base, the J end by 4 bases, with 13 bases between. The germline CDR1 and CDR2 sequences are MDHEN and SYDVKM. DNA for the CDR3: TGTGCCAGCAGTTTATCCAGGAGGGTTGGCTATGGCTACACCTTC. The encoded protein is CASSLSRRVGYGYTF.

This chain joins TRBV15 and TRBJ2-3, with unresolved D. The CDR3 is 14 residues long. Per the germline V gene, CDR1 is LNHNV and CDR2 is YYDKDF (reference sequence). V gave up 0 bases and J gave up 5 bases, with 9 bases separating them. The CDR3 DNA sequence: TGTGCCACCAGCAGAGATTACACACTAGATACGCAGTATTTT. Translated, it gives CATSRDYTLDTQYF.

This chain connects TRBV19 to TRBJ2-3, with D perhaps matching TRBD1 (5 bases). V was trimmed by 5 bases and J by 4 bases, leaving 10 bases between them. This CDR3 region has 13 residues. Germline V gene lookup returns CDR1 LNHDA and CDR2 SQIVND (reference sequence). The CDR3 coding sequence is TGTGCCAGTAGTCAGGGTATGGCAGATACGCAGTATTTT. It is translated as CASSQGMADTQYF.

V usage is TRBV15 and J usage is TRBJ2-7, with TRBD1 matching over 8 bases. The CDR3 has 14 residues. The germline V gene encodes CDR1 LNHNV and CDR2 YYDKDF (reference sequence). With V trimmed by 5 bases and J by 4 bases, 7 bases remained unmatched. The CDR3 DNA sequence: TGTGCCACCAGCCCGGCAGGGGGCTTTTACGAGCAGTACTTC. Translating gives CATSPAGGFYEQYF.

This clone has only one observation. The chain carries TRBV2 and TRBJ1-1, with TRBD1 matching 10 bases. Germline CDR1 is SNHLY and CDR2 is FYNNEI. This CDR3 is built from 13 residues. J lost 8 bases, V lost 8 bases, and 8 bases had no gene match. The CDR3 reads CASHPGQGTEAFF. Written as DNA, the CDR3 is TGTGCCAGCCATCCGGGACAGGGGACCGAAGCTTTCTTT.

The chain recombines TRBV7-9 with TRBJ1-3, with 8 bases identical to TRBD1. The germline gives CDR1 SEHNR, CDR2 FQNEAQ (reference sequence). CDR3 length: 14 amino acids. V lost 3 bases to trimming and J lost 4 bases; unmatched junction nucleotides: 2. Here the CDR3 reads CASSFWTGGNTIYF. The CDR3 DNA reads TGTGCCAGCAGCTTTTGGACAGGGGGAAACACCATATATTTT. The full variable domain, completed using reference TRBV7-9 and TRBJ1-3, is DTGVSQNPRHKITKRGQNVTFRCDPISEHNRLYWYRQTLGQGPEFLTYFQNEAQLEKSRLLSDRFSAERPKGSFSTLEIQRTEQGDSAMYLCASSFWTGGNTIYFGEGSWLTVV.

The V call is TRBV19, the J call TRBJ2-7; TRBD1 matches at 9 bases. Germline values: CDR1 LNHDA, CDR2 SQIVND (reference sequence). Trimming took 7 bases from V and 5 from J; bases not matched to a gene: 9. The CDR3 sequence is 14 residues long. CDR3 sequence: CASTHGQGSNEQYF. Written as DNA, the CDR3 is TGTGCCAGTACCCACGGACAGGGGTCAAACGAGCAGTACTTC.

This clone has only one observation. The V and J genes are TRBV28 and TRBJ1-3; D gene uncertain. Germline values: CDR1 MDHEN, CDR2 SYDVKM. Trimming took 6 bases from V and 2 from J, leaving 14 bases between them. This CDR3 spans 15 amino acids. CDR3 residues: CASSPGPAAGNTIYF. DNA for the CDR3: TGTGCCAGCAGCCCTGGACCCGCCGCTGGAAACACCATATATTTT.

CDR3 nucleotide sequence: TGCAGTGCTAGCTGGGGTGTGGGGCAGTACTTC. It translates to CSASWGVGQYF. The chain joins TRBV20-1 to TRBJ2-7; D remains ambiguous. The CDR3 sequence is 11 residues long. The germline V gene encodes CDR1 DFQATT and CDR2 SNEGSKA (reference sequence). The ends were cut back, 3 bases at V and 9 bases at J, with 12 bases in the middle.